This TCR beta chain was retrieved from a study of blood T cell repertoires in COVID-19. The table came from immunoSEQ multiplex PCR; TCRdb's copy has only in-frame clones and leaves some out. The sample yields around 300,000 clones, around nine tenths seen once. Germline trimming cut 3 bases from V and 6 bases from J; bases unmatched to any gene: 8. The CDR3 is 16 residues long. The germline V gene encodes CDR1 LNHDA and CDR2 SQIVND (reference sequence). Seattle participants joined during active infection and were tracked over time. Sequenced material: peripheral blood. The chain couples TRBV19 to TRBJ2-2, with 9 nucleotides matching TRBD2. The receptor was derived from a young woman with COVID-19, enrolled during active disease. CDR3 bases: TGTGCCAGTAGTATGTTAGGCGGGAGGGGAGCCGGGGAGCTGTTTTTT. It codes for CASSMLGGRGAGELFF.